A selection of T cell receptor beta chains follows, all from one sample in a study of CD8+ T cells in alopecia areata. Libraries were prepared by immunoSEQ multiplex PCR; TCRdb keeps only in-frame clonotypes and omits some of them. The table records roughly 110,000 clones, roughly three fifths of them present only once. This material consisted of CD4+ T cells sorted from blood, taken at week 24, from a patient treated with tofacitinib. The receptors were sampled from a human donor with alopecia areata. Each CDR3 is given with its conserved first and last residue. D genes are given only for firm matches. Size is stated for part of the rows, as once, few or many counts, or as a class when the clone is expanded.

abundance,v_gene,d_gene,j_gene,CDR3nt,CDR3aa
.,TRBV7-2,.,TRBJ1-1,TGTGCCAGCAGCCCTTACATGAACACTGAAGCTTTCTTT,CASSPYMNTEAFF
.,TRBV6-1,TRBD2,TRBJ2-7,TGTGCCAGCAGAGAAACACTAGCGGGAAGCTCCTACGAGCAGTACTTC,CASRETLAGSSYEQYF
.,TRBV27,.,TRBJ2-7,TGTGCCAGCAGTTATAGCGAGCAGTACTTC,CASSYSEQYF
once,TRBV27,TRBD1,TRBJ2-6,TGTGCCAGCAGTGACCGGGACAGGGTCCTTATAGGGGCCCCTGTCCTGACTTTC,CASSDRDRVLIGAPVLTF
.,TRBV2,TRBD1,TRBJ1-2,TGTGCCAGCAGGGGGGACAGCTCCTATGGCTACACCTTC,CASRGDSSYGYTF
.,TRBV29-1,.,TRBJ2-7,TGCAGCGGGGCCGGGTGGGACGGTGGGGAGCAGTACTTC,CSGAGWDGGEQYF
.,TRBV21-1,.,TRBJ1-5,TGTGCCAGCAGCAGACCGATTTCTCAGTGGAATCAGCCCCAGCATTTT,CASSRPISQWNQPQHF
.,TRBV5-6,.,TRBJ2-5,TGTGCCAGCAGCTTGCGCGGGCCGGGGGAGACCCAGTACTTC,CASSLRGPGETQYF
.,TRBV4-1,.,TRBJ2-4,TGCGCCAGCAGCCAAGATCAGAAAGGCCCCGCCAAAAACATTCAGTACTTC,CASSQDQKGPAKNIQYF
.,TRBV4-2,.,TRBJ2-5,TGTGCCAGCAGCCTAGGACGGCAAGAGACCCAGTACTTC,CASSLGRQETQYF
once,TRBV30,.,TRBJ2-7,TGTGCCTGGGATGTAGGGGGAACCTCCTACGAGCAGTACTTC,CAWDVGGTSYEQYF
once,TRBV29-1,TRBD1,TRBJ1-5,TGCAGCGTTGAGACAGGGGGCGGGCAGCCCCAGCATTTT,CSVETGGGQPQHF
few,TRBV4-1,TRBD2,TRBJ2-5,TGCGCCAGCAGCCAAGGAGGCGGGGGGGGTGAGACCCAGTACTTC,CASSQGGGGGETQYF
few,TRBV30,.,TRBJ1-2,TGTGCCTGGACCGGGGGGGCGATCTATGGCTACACCTTC,CAWTGGAIYGYTF
once,TRBV7-9,TRBD1,TRBJ2-2,TGTGCCAGCAGCCCGCCCGGGACAGGGGACACCGGGGAGCTGTTTTTT,CASSPPGTGDTGELFF
.,TRBV4-1,TRBD1,TRBJ2-5,TGCGCCAGCAGCCCCTCGGGGACAGGGGGCAGAGAGACCCAGTACTTC,CASSPSGTGGRETQYF
.,TRBV7-6,.,TRBJ1-1,TGTGCCAGCAGCCCCTCGGGGCAGGGAGGGAGCACTGAAGCTTTCTTT,CASSPSGQGGSTEAFF
few,TRBV29-1,TRBD1,TRBJ1-1,TGCAGCGTCGACAGGGGGTTGAACACTGAAGCTTTCTTT,CSVDRGLNTEAFF
.,TRBV6-6,.,TRBJ1-4,TGTGCCAGCCGGAGCCCTAATGAAAAACTGTTTTTT,CASRSPNEKLFF
.,TRBV28,TRBD1,TRBJ2-7,TGTGCCAGCAGACCCGGACAGGGGGGGGAGCAGTACTTC,CASRPGQGGEQYF
.,TRBV7-9,.,TRBJ2-7,TGTGCCAGCAGCTTAGACCCGGCGGGGGAGCAGTACTTC,CASSLDPAGEQYF
.,TRBV6-1,.,TRBJ1-5,TGTGCCAGCAGTATCGGGTCAGGTAGCAATCAGCCCCAGCATTTT,CASSIGSGSNQPQHF
.,TRBV6-5,TRBD2,TRBJ2-5,TGTGCCAGCAGTGCCCGCGGGGGAGGGACCCAGTACTTC,CASSARGGGTQYF
once,TRBV29-1,TRBD2,TRBJ2-1,TGCAGCGTCGGACGACTAGCGGGGACGACAGACAATGAGCAGTTCTTC,CSVGRLAGTTDNEQFF
few,TRBV14,TRBD1,TRBJ1-6,TGTGCCAGCAGCCAAAGTTCTGGGACAGGGGGTTCACCCCTCCACTTT,CASSQSSGTGGSPLHF
.,TRBV2,.,TRBJ1-1,TGTGCCAGCAGTGGCCCCAGAGGAGAAGCTTTCTTT,CASSGPRGEAFF
few,TRBV2,TRBD1,TRBJ1-1,TGTGCCAGCAGGAGGGGGCCAGGGTTGAACACTGAAGCTTTCTTT,CASRRGPGLNTEAFF
.,TRBV9,TRBD1,TRBJ1-2,TGTGCCAGCAGCCCCGGGACAGTCATCTATGGCTACACCTTC,CASSPGTVIYGYTF
.,TRBV7-6,.,TRBJ2-4,TGTGCCAGCAGCTTAGCGTTCAGGGGAGCCAAAAACATTCAGTACTTC,CASSLAFRGAKNIQYF
.,TRBV5-1,TRBD2,TRBJ2-1,TGCGCCAGCAGCTGGGCTAGCGGGGGATACAATGAGCAGTTCTTC,CASSWASGGYNEQFF
once,TRBV6-5,.,TRBJ2-3,TGTGCCAGCAGGGCAGGGATCACAGATACGCAGTATTTT,CASRAGITDTQYF
.,TRBV9,TRBD2,TRBJ2-3,TGTGCCAGCAGCGCTAGCGGGGGCGTCACAGATACGCAGTATTTT,CASSASGGVTDTQYF
.,TRBV6-5,.,TRBJ2-7,TGTGCCAGCGAGACTGCTACCTACGAGCAGTACTTC,CASETATYEQYF
once,TRBV7-9,.,TRBJ1-1,TGTGCCAGCAGCAATAGCGGTTTCTCTGAAGCTTTCTTT,CASSNSGFSEAFF
.,TRBV4-2,.,TRBJ1-1,TGTGCCAGCAGCCAAGACCGAGGGGGAGGGAACACTGAAGCTTTCTTT,CASSQDRGGGNTEAFF
.,TRBV14,.,TRBJ1-6,TGTGCCAGCAGCCAAGGAAATTCACCCCTCCACTTT,CASSQGNSPLHF
.,TRBV29-1,.,TRBJ2-2,TGCAGCGTTGCCAGACAGGGAGGTACCGGGGAGCTGTTTTTT,CSVARQGGTGELFF
.,TRBV2,.,TRBJ2-7,TGTGCCAGCAGTGGACAGATCTCCTACGAGCAGTACTTC,CASSGQISYEQYF
.,TRBV9,.,TRBJ2-5,TGTGCCAGCAGCGTAGAAGGTGGGGAGACCCAGTACTTC,CASSVEGGETQYF
few,TRBV10-3,.,TRBJ2-5,TGTGCCATCAGTGACGGGGCCCAAGAGACCCAGTACTTC,CAISDGAQETQYF
once,TRBV11-2,TRBD2,TRBJ2-3,TGTGCCAGCAGCCGAATGAGCGGGGTCACGGGGGATACGCAGTATTTT,CASSRMSGVTGDTQYF
.,TRBV2,TRBD2,TRBJ2-4,TGTGCCAGCAGTGTGGGAGGGAGAGGTAGCATTCAGTACTTC,CASSVGGRGSIQYF
.,TRBV5-1,.,TRBJ2-7,TGCGCCAGCAGCTTGGGCGCAGGGAGCGGCGAGCAGTACTTC,CASSLGAGSGEQYF
few,TRBV29-1,TRBD2,TRBJ2-3,TGCAGCGTGGGGCCCAGACTAGCCACAGATACGCAGTATTTT,CSVGPRLATDTQYF
few,TRBV18,.,TRBJ2-1,TGTGCCAGCTCACCACGACAGTACAATGAGCAGTTCTTC,CASSPRQYNEQFF